The 10 T cell receptor beta chains below come from one sample, sequenced in a study of blood T cell repertoires in COVID-19 (dated by TCRdb to the early 2020s). Libraries came from the immunoSEQ multiplex PCR assay. TCRdb provides this immuneACCESS table in a form limited to in-frame rearrangements. Some clones are lacking; in checked studies, under half of them reflect an unresolved V gene, and why the rest are absent is not known. Present in this sample are about 160,000 clones, almost 85% of which were seen just once. The leading ten clones occupy about a fifth of the sample. What was sequenced was peripheral blood. All receptors come from an elderly woman with acute or convalescent COVID-19.

The chain employs TRBV10-3 and TRBJ1-4, with a weak D call TRBD1 (6 bases). Trimming shortened V by 10 bases and J by 8 bases, and 17 bases separated the two germline ends. The CDR3 runs to 13 residues. The germline V gene encodes CDR1 ENHRY and CDR2 SYGVKD. The DNA for the CDR3 is TGTGCCAGTGGGCGGGGGGCACGGGAAAAACTGTTTTTT. Protein: CASGRGAREKLFF.

The chain combines TRBV10-3 with TRBJ2-1; D perhaps matches TRBD2 (5 bases). CDR3 size: 15 residues. The germline gives CDR1 ENHRY, CDR2 SYGVKD. V shed 3 bases and J shed 8 bases, with 17 bases lying between them. For the CDR3, the DNA is TGTGCCATCAGTGACGGGGATGGGTATAGAGATGAGCAGTTCTTC. This codes for CAISDGDGYRDEQFF.

This sequence joins TRBV10-3 and TRBJ1-1; 7 nucleotides line up with TRBD1. With 7 bases clipped from V and 1 base from J, the junction kept 3 bases outside the gene matches. Germline V CDR1 and CDR2: ENHRY, SYGVKD. CDR3 length equals 13 residues. CDR3 coding DNA: TGTGCCATCAAAGGGACAGAGAACACTGAAGCTTTCTTT. Its protein is CAIKGTENTEAFF.

There are a few counts of this clone. The gene calls are TRBV15 and TRBJ1-1; D is ambiguous. The CDR3 contains 15 residues. The V end was cut by 1 base, the J end by 8 bases, with 17 bases between. Germline-derived CDR1 and CDR2 are LNHNV and YYDKDF (reference sequence). The CDR3 reads CATSRVPWESMEAFF. As DNA, the CDR3 is TGTGCCACCAGCAGAGTTCCATGGGAGTCGATGGAAGCTTTCTTT.

The chain couples TRBV13 to TRBJ2-7; 8 bases are shared with TRBD1. The CDR3 has 15 amino acids. V shed 5 bases and J 0 bases; nucleotides not matched to a gene: 6. Germline values: CDR1 PRHDT, CDR2 FYEKMQ (reference sequence). The CDR3 DNA is TGTGCCAGCAGCCCCGGACAGGGACTCTCCTACGAGCAGTACTTC. This translates into CASSPGQGLSYEQYF.

The table lists this clone with a count of one. One end of the junction does not line up with germline, which may come from a read error. This chain uses TRBV6-5 with TRBJ1-1; 7 nucleotides match TRBD1. Germline CDR1 is MNHEY and CDR2 is SVGAGI. CDR3 length: 13 residues. CDR3 amino acids: CASSYTQGSEEGF. The DNA for the CDR3 is TGTGCCAGCAGTTACACACAGGGGTCCGAGGAAGGCTTT.

The chain is built from TRBV18 and TRBJ2-7; TRBD1 matches 10 bases. The trim removed 3 bases at V and 2 bases at J, leaving 7 bases unmatched. CDR1 is KGHSH and CDR2 is LQKENI in the germline V gene. The CDR3 extends over 16 amino acids. CDR3: CASSPPGQGGTYEQYF. The CDR3 DNA follows: TGTGCCAGCTCACCTCCCGGACAGGGGGGTACCTACGAGCAGTACTTC.

V is TRBV20-1 and J is TRBJ2-5; maybe TRBD1 (5 bases). Between the trimmed V and J ends, which lost 6 bases and 3 bases, there was a span of 8 bases. The CDR3 consists of 11 residues. Germline CDR1 is DFQATT and CDR2 is SNEGSKA (reference sequence). CDR3 sequence reads: CSATREETQYF. The CDR3 bases are TGCAGTGCCACCAGGGAAGAGACCCAGTACTTC.

The chain is built from TRBV19 and TRBJ2-3; maybe TRBD1 (6 bases). Germline V gives CDR1 LNHDA, CDR2 SQIVND (reference sequence). Trimming stripped 4 bases from V and 4 bases from J, with 9 bases between. The CDR3 is 13 residues long. As DNA, the CDR3 is TGTGCCAGTAGTACAGGGGCGGCAGATACGCAGTATTTT. This codes for CASSTGAADTQYF.

The gene calls are TRBV5-6 and TRBJ2-2, with 13 positions matching TRBD2. The CDR3 loop spans 16 amino acids. Germline V lookup: CDR1 SGHDT, CDR2 YYEEEE. V lost 4 bases, J lost 5 bases, and 5 bases stayed unmatched. In DNA form, the CDR3 reads TGTGCCAGCAGCCTGGGGACTAGCGGGATAACCGGGGAGCTGTTTTTT. The encoded protein is CASSLGTSGITGELFF.